Below, 5 T cell receptor beta chains from the same sample are listed, as sequenced in a study of T-cell reconstitution after alpha-beta-depleted transplantation in children. General study findings and limits: Several hundred expanded graft clones reportedly were the source of alpha-beta T cells about two months after transplant.

No antigen has been assigned to these receptors. Preparing the TCRbeta library involved the use of unique molecular identifiers. TCRdb re-derived calls from the PCR reads in MiXCR, one entry per CDR3 protein. The repertoire holds approximately 32,000 distinct CDR3 sequences, with approximately 6.5% as singletons. Here the sequenced sample was peripheral blood, taken 60 days after TCRalphabeta/CD19-depleted stem cell transplant. All receptors come from a child younger than two who had a stem cell transplant for acute myeloid leukemia, so the T cells may come from the graft donor.

The table lists this clonotype with many counts. J is TRBJ2-7 and V is TRBV5-1; 13 nucleotides agree with TRBD2. The CDR3 spans 15 residues. CDR1 and CDR2 (germline): SGHRS, YFSETQ. With V trimmed by 2 bases and J by 5 bases, 4 bases remained unmatched. CDR3 in amino acids: CASSLGLAGVNEQYF. The CDR3 coding sequence is TGCGCCAGCAGCTTAGGACTAGCGGGAGTCAACGAGCAGTACTTC. Using reference TRBV5-1 and TRBJ2-7 for the parts outside the CDR3, the full variable domain is KAGVTQTPRYLIKTRGQQVTLSCSPISGHRSVSWYQQTPGQGLQFLFEYFSETQRNKGNFPGRFSGRQFSNSRSEMNVSTLELGDSALYLCASSLGLAGVNEQYFGPGTRLTVT.

This clonotype occurred many times. The rearrangement joins TRBV7-9 to TRBJ1-2, with D perhaps matching TRBD1 (5 bases). Looked up from germline, CDR1 is SEHNR and CDR2 is FQNEAQ (reference sequence). V shed 7 bases and J shed 2 bases, with 8 bases lying between them. This CDR3 has 12 amino acids. CDR3 region: CASNQGNYGYTF. CDR3 nucleotide sequence: TGTGCCAGCAACCAGGGCAACTATGGCTACACCTTC.

This clonotype appeared many times. This chain links TRBV29-1 with TRBJ2-3, with D possibly TRBD1 on 5 matching bases. This CDR3 contains 11 residues. Germline V gene sequence: CDR1 SQVTM, CDR2 ANQGSEA. V was trimmed by 7 bases and J by 5 bases, leaving 10 bases between them. CDR3 region: CSAQGRDTQYF. The CDR3 nucleotides are TGCAGCGCCCAGGGCCGAGATACGCAGTATTTT.

This clonotype appeared many times. This chain links TRBV15 with TRBJ1-5; D is ambiguous. The V gene lost 3 bases and the J gene lost 0 bases, with 6 bases spanning the gap. The CDR3 sequence is 14 residues long. Germline V gene sequence: CDR1 LNHNV, CDR2 YYDKDF (reference sequence). The CDR3 sequence is CATSSPNSNQPQHF. The CDR3 DNA sequence: TGTGCCACCAGCAGCCCGAATAGCAATCAGCCCCAGCATTTT. The variable domain in full, completed from reference TRBV15 and TRBJ1-5, reads DAMVIQNPRYQVTQFGKPVTLSCSQTLNHNVMYWYQQKSSQAPKLLFHYYDKDFNNEADTPDNFQSRRPNTSFCFLDIRSPGLGDTAMYLCATSSPNSNQPQHFGDGTRLSIL.

This clonotype was seen many times. The gene calls are TRBV7-2 and TRBJ1-5; 10 positions match TRBD1. With V trimmed by 2 bases and J by 2 bases, 3 bases remained unmatched. The CDR3 is made up of 16 amino acids. Germline V lookup: CDR1 SGHTA, CDR2 FQGNSA. The CDR3 coding sequence is TGTGCCAGCAGCTTAACCGGGACAGGGGGCAATCAGCCCCAGCATTTT. Its protein is CASSLTGTGGNQPQHF. The entire variable domain, with the rest obtained from reference TRBV7-2 and TRBJ1-5, is as follows: GAGVSQSPSNKVTEKGKDVELRCDPISGHTALYWYRQSLGQGLEFLIYFQGNSAPDKSGLPSDRFSAERTGGSVSTLTIQRTQQEDSAVYLCASSLTGTGGNQPQHFGDGTRLSIL.